A single sample is the source of the 19 T cell receptor beta chains below, sequenced in a study of T cell responses to AZD1222 COVID-19 vaccine. Some clones are missing from TCRdb's copy, which holds only in-frame ones; the method was immunoSEQ multiplex PCR. The sample yields around 120,000 clones, around 93% seen once. The sequenced sample was peripheral blood, obtained 28 days after the second AZD1222 dose. Receptors were obtained from an adult who received the AZD1222 COVID-19 vaccine.

This chain links TRBV28 with TRBJ2-3; 9 bases fit TRBD1. The CDR3 extends over 16 amino acids. CDR1 and CDR2 (germline): MDHEN, SYDVKM. V was clipped by 5 bases and J by 3 bases; unmatched bases: 9. The CDR3 DNA sequence: TGTGCCAGCAGTCCCTGGGGACAGGGTAGGACAGATACGCAGTATTTT. It codes for CASSPWGQGRTDTQYF. Drawing the rest from reference TRBV28 and TRBJ2-3, the complete variable domain is DVKVTQSSRYLVKRTGEKVFLECVQDMDHENMFWYRQDPGLGLRLIYFSYDVKMKEKGDIPEGYSVSREKKERFSLILESASTNQTSMYLCASSPWGQGRTDTQYFGPGTRLTVL.

CDR3 region: CATSDLGGATDTGELFF. The CDR3 coding sequence is TGTGCCACCAGTGATTTAGGGGGGGCCACGGACACCGGGGAGCTGTTTTTT. The chain combines TRBV24-1 with TRBJ2-2, with TRBD2 as a possible D gene (7 bases). The V gene lost 1 base and the J gene lost 3 bases, with 14 bases spanning the gap. Germline V gene lookup returns CDR1 KGHDR and CDR2 SFDVKD. The CDR3 spans 17 residues.

The V call is TRBV5-1, the J call TRBJ2-7; D uncertain. CDR1 and CDR2 from the germline V gene are SGHRS and YFSETQ. V was shortened by 9 bases and J by 2 bases, with 24 bases between the two germline ends. CDR3 length equals 16 residues. This CDR3 reads CAIGKGSTPLTYEQYF. In DNA form, the CDR3 reads TGCGCCATCGGAAAAGGGTCGACTCCACTTACCTACGAGCAGTACTTC. Filled out from reference TRBV5-1 and TRBJ2-7, the complete variable domain reads KAGVTQTPRYLIKTRGQQVTLSCSPISGHRSVSWYQQTPGQGLQFLFEYFSETQRNKGNFPGRFSGRQFSNSRSEMNVSTLELGDSALYLCAIGKGSTPLTYEQYFGPGTRLTVT.

The chain carries TRBV7-9 and TRBJ2-1, with 11 positions matching TRBD2. Germline V gene lookup returns CDR1 SEHNR and CDR2 FQNEAQ (reference sequence). The length of the CDR3 is 13 residues. V shed 8 bases, J shed 10 bases, and the junction held 7 bases outside the gene matches. CDR3 region: CASGTSGREEQFF. As DNA, the CDR3 is TGTGCCAGCGGGACTAGCGGACGGGAGGAGCAGTTCTTC.

The V and J genes are TRBV11-2 and TRBJ1-6; 8 bases are a match to TRBD1. Germline CDR1 reads SGHAT; CDR2 reads FQNNGV. The V gene end was trimmed by 1 base and the J gene end by 9 bases; junction bases not matched to a gene: 5. This CDR3 spans 15 amino acids. CDR3 protein: CASSLATGDLSPLHF. The DNA for the CDR3 is TGTGCCAGCAGCTTAGCGACAGGGGATCTTTCACCCCTCCACTTT.

J is TRBJ2-1 and V is TRBV12-3 or TRBV12-4; 10 bases line up with TRBD2. The J segment lost 15 bases and the V segment lost 6 bases, leaving 8 bases of the junction unmatched. The CDR3 contains 12 residues. The CDR3, as DNA: TGTGCCAGCAGCCGGGAGAAGCGGGGGGGGTTCTTC. It encodes CASSREKRGGFF.

The chain joins TRBV7-9 to TRBJ2-1; D is undetermined. Germline loops: CDR1 SEHNR, CDR2 FQNEAQ (reference sequence). The CDR3 is 15 amino acids. Deletions cut 4 bases from V and 1 base from J, with 11 bases between. The CDR3 DNA follows: TGTGCCAGCAGCTCTAGGTCCTCATCCTACAATGAGCAGTTCTTC. As protein: CASSSRSSSYNEQFF.

This chain uses TRBV14 with TRBJ2-1; D call uncertain. This CDR3 is 13 amino acids long. In germline, CDR1 is SGHDN, CDR2 FVKESK. V was clipped by 3 bases and J by 4 bases, with 7 bases between them. CDR3 amino acids: CASSQGPYNEQFF. In nucleotides, the CDR3 is TGTGCCAGCAGCCAGGGTCCATACAATGAGCAGTTCTTC. Filled out from reference TRBV14 and TRBJ2-1, the complete variable domain reads EAGVTQFPSHSVIEKGQTVTLRCDPISGHDNLYWYRRVMGKEIKFLLHFVKESKQDESGMPNNRFLAERTGGTYSTLKVQPAELEDSGVYFCASSQGPYNEQFFGPGTRLTVL.

V gene TRBV2 combines with J gene TRBJ2-3; tentatively, D is TRBD1 (8 bases). Germline loops: CDR1 SNHLY, CDR2 FYNNEI. V lost 7 bases and J 4 bases, leaving 15 bases between the germline ends. The CDR3 is 14 residues long. CDR3 protein: CASNRQGRADTQYF. DNA of the CDR3: TGTGCCAGCAACCGACAGGGGAGGGCAGATACGCAGTATTTT.

The rearrangement links TRBV7-2 to TRBJ1-2; D is uncertain. V lost 1 base to trimming and J lost 2 bases, with 5 bases between them. CDR1 is SGHTA and CDR2 is FQGNSA in the germline V gene. The CDR3 is 13 amino acids. The CDR3, as DNA: TGTGCCAGCAGCTTAGGGGCAAACTATGGCTACACCTTC. This sequence encodes CASSLGANYGYTF.

V gene TRBV28 combines with J gene TRBJ1-4; D is possibly TRBD1 (5 bases). This CDR3 region has 15 residues. V was pared by 5 bases and J by 8 bases, with 18 bases between. Germline CDR1 MDHEN, CDR2 SYDVKM. CDR3 nucleotides: TGTGCCAGCAGTCCTGGCGGGGGTGTGTCAGAAAAACTGTTTTTT. Residues: CASSPGGGVSEKLFF.

The chain is built from TRBV28 and TRBJ1-1; tentative D call: TRBD1 (6 bases). The CDR3 extends over 18 amino acids. In germline, CDR1 is MDHEN, CDR2 SYDVKM. The V gene lost 6 bases and the J gene lost 1 base, with 24 bases spanning the gap. The CDR3 sequence is CASRTRAGTRKANTEAFF. DNA for the CDR3: TGTGCCAGCAGGACGAGGGCAGGGACAAGAAAAGCGAACACTGAAGCTTTCTTT.

This chain joins TRBV28 and TRBJ2-1, with 10 bases matching TRBD1. The germline CDR1 and CDR2 sequences are MDHEN and SYDVKM. Trimming at V came to 5 bases and at J to 6 bases, leaving 7 bases not matched to a gene. This CDR3 spans 15 amino acids. CDR3 coding DNA: TGTGCCAGCAGTCTTGGGACAGGGGTTCCCAATGAGCAGTTCTTC. Translated, it gives CASSLGTGVPNEQFF.

The chain is built from TRBV28 and TRBJ1-2, with D possibly being TRBD1 (5 bases). The CDR3 runs to 14 residues. Germline lookup yields CDR1 MDHEN and CDR2 SYDVKM. V was pared by 0 bases and J by 6 bases, with 11 bases between. As DNA, the CDR3 is TGTGCCAGCAGTTTATGGGAGGGGTTGGATGGCTACACCTTC. This codes for CASSLWEGLDGYTF.

The chain recombines TRBV11-2 with TRBJ1-5, with a weak D call TRBD1 (5 bases). Between the trimmed V and J ends, which lost 1 base and 3 bases, there was a span of 7 bases. The germline V gene has CDR1 SGHAT and CDR2 FQNNGV. The CDR3 consists of 14 residues. CDR3: CASSLGQFNQPQHF. CDR3 in DNA: TGTGCCAGCAGCTTAGGACAGTTCAATCAGCCCCAGCATTTT.

The chain carries TRBV5-1 and TRBJ2-1; 9 positions match TRBD2. The length of the CDR3 is 16 residues. J gave up 8 bases and V 0 bases, and 9 bases lay outside the gene matches. Germline-derived CDR1 and CDR2 are SGHRS and YFSETQ. This CDR3 reads CASSLVRGSGGDEQFF. For the CDR3, the DNA is TGCGCCAGCAGCTTGGTTAGGGGTAGCGGGGGCGATGAGCAGTTCTTC.

This chain joins TRBV19 and TRBJ2-1, with 10 bases aligning to TRBD2. Losses at the gene ends were 2 bases for V and 5 bases for J; bases not matched to a gene: 12. CDR3 length: 18 residues. Germline V gene data show CDR1 as LNHDA and CDR2 as SQIVND (reference sequence). The CDR3 coding sequence is TGTGCCAGTAGTATATCGGGACCTAGCGGGAGAAGAGACAATGAGCAGTTCTTC. Translated, it gives CASSISGPSGRRDNEQFF.

V is TRBV27 and J is TRBJ1-2, with a weak D call TRBD1 (6 bases). The CDR3 loop spans 15 amino acids. V gave up 5 bases and J gave up 2 bases, with 15 bases separating them. Germline CDR1 and CDR2: MNHEY and SMNVEV (reference sequence). The CDR3 coding sequence is TGTGCCAGCAGTCCCTGGGCGACAGGAAACTATGGCTACACCTTC. Its translation is CASSPWATGNYGYTF.

J is TRBJ2-1 and V is TRBV5-1; possible D gene TRBD2, 6 bases. V lost 5 bases to trimming and J lost 9 bases, with 18 bases between them. CDR1 and CDR2 from the germline V gene are SGHRS and YFSETQ. The CDR3 consists of 14 residues. The CDR3 loop is CASRLEGRGGEQFF. CDR3 nucleotides: TGCGCCAGCAGACTGGAGGGTAGGGGCGGTGAGCAGTTCTTC.